The source of this T cell receptor (beta chain) is a study of T cell repertoires in cytomegalovirus infection. Turning to the study itself: TCR beta signatures that were public indicated CMV infection and matching HLA type. Study-wide findings and caveats: Frequencies of public TCR beta families were cumulated, and this identified carriers of CMV plus the relevant HLA. Predominance within the ex vivo response was attributable to HLA-C-restricted CMV-specific TCR beta clonotypes.

This clonotype was observed a few times. What it binds is not known. V lost 6 bases, J lost 0 bases, and 2 bases stayed unmatched. Germline V CDR1 and CDR2: MDHEN, SYDVKM. This CDR3 spans 14 amino acids. TCRdb recomputed calls from the reads with MiXCR, one row per CDR3 protein. The sample records a few hundred thousand distinct CDR3 sequences, over 8% being singletons. The chain carries TRBV28 and TRBJ2-3, with 8 bases lining up with TRBD2. The sequenced material came from PBMCs. The clonotype was recovered from a human donor in good health (CMV status not recorded). Some clones in this sample may be carry-over from other donors' samples. The CDR3 nucleotides are TGTGCCAGCAGGATAGCGGGGAGCACAGATACGCAGTATTTT. Residues: CASRIAGSTDTQYF.